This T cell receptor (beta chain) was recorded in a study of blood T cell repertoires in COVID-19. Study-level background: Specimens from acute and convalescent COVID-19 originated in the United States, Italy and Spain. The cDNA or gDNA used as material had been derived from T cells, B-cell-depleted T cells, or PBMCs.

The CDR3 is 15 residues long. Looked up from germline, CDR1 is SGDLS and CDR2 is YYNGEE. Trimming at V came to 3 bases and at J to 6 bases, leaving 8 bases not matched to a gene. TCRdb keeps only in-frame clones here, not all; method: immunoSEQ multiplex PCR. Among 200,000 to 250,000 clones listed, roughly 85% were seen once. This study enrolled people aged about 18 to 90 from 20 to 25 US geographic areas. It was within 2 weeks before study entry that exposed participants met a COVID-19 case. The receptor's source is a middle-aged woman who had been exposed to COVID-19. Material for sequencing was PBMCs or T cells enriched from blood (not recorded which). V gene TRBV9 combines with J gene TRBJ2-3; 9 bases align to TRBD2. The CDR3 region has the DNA TGTGCCAGCAGCGCCCTAGAGCGGGGGGTGGATACGCAGTATTTT. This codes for CASSALERGVDTQYF.